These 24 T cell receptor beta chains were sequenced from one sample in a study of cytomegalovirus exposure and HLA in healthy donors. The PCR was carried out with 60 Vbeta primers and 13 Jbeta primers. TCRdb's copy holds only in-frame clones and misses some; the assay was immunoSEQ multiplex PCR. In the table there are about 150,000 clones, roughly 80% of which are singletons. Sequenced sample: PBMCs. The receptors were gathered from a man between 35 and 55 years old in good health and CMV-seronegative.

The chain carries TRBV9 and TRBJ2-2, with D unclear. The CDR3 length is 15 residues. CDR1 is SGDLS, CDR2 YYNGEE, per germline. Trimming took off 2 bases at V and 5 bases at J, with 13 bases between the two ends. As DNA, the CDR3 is TGTGCCAGCAGCGTGCGAGGTGACTTTACCGGGGAGCTGTTTTTT. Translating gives CASSVRGDFTGELFF.

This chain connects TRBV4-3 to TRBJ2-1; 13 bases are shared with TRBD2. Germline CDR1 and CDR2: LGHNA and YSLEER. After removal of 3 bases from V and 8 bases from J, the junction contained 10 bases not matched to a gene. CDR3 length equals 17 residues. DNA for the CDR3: TGCGCCAGCAGCCAGGGCTTCACTAGCGGGGGGGCCTATGAGCAGTTCTTC. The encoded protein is CASSQGFTSGGAYEQFF.

The CDR3 DNA follows: TGCGCCAGCAGTGAACAGGGTAGTGGCCACGAGCAGTACTTC. It codes for CASSEQGSGHEQYF. The chain links TRBV5-1 to TRBJ2-7; D is possibly TRBD1 (6 bases). CDR1 is SGHRS, CDR2 YFSETQ, per germline. The length of the CDR3 is 14 residues. V was clipped by 5 bases and J by 5 bases, with 17 bases between them.

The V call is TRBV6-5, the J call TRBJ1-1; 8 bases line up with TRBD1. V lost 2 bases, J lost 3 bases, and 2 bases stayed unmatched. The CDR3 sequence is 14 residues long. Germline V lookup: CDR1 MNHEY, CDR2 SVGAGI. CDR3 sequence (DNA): TGTGCCAGCAGTTACCAGGGGGCCCACACTGAAGCTTTCTTT. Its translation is CASSYQGAHTEAFF.

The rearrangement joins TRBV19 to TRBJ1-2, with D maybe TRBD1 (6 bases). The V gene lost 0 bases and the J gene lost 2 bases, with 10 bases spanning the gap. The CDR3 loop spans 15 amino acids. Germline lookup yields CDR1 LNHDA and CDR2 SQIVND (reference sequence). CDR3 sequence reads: CASSIELGANYGYTF. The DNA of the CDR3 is TGTGCCAGTAGTATAGAGCTGGGGGCAAACTATGGCTACACCTTC.

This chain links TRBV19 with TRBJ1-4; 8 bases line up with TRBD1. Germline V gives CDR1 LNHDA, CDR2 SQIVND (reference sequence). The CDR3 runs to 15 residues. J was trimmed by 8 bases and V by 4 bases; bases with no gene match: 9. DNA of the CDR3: TGTGCCAGTAGTACCCACCGACAGGGGAACGAAAAACTGTTTTTT. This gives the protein CASSTHRQGNEKLFF.

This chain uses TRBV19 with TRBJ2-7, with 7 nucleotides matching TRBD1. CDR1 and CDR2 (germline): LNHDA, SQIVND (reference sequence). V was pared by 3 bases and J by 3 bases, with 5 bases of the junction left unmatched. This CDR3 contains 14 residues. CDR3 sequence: CASSIHAGGYEQYF. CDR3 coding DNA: TGTGCCAGTAGTATCCATGCAGGGGGCTACGAGCAGTACTTC. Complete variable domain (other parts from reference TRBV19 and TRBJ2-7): DGGITQSPKYLFRKEGQNVTLSCEQNLNHDAMYWYRQDPGQGLRLIYYSQIVNDFQKGDIAEGYSVSREKKESFPLTVTSAQKNPTAFYLCASSIHAGGYEQYFGPGTRLTVT.

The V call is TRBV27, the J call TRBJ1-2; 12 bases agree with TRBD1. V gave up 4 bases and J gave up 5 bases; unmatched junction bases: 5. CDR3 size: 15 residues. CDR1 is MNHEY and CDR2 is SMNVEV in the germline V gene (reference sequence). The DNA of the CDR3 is TGTGCCAGCAGTTCTCCGGGACAGGGGGCATATGGCTACACCTTC. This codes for CASSSPGQGAYGYTF.

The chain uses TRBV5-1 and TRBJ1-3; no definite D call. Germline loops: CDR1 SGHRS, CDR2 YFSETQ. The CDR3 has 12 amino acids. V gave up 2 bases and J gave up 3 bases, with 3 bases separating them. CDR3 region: CASSFSGNTIYF. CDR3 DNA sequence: TGCGCCAGCAGCTTTAGTGGAAACACCATATATTTT.

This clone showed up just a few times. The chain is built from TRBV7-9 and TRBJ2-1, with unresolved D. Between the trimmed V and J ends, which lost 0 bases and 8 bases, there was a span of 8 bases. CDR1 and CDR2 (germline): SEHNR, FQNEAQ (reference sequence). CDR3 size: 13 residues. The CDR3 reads CASSLAPIDEQFF. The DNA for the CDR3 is TGTGCCAGCAGCTTAGCGCCTATTGATGAGCAGTTCTTC.

CDR3 in DNA: TGTGCCAGCAGTGAAGTTAGCGGGTACTACGAGCAGTACTTC. It codes for CASSEVSGYYEQYF. The V call is TRBV6-1, the J call TRBJ2-7, with 7 bases matching TRBD2. With V trimmed by 1 base and J by 3 bases, 3 bases remained unmatched. The CDR3 is 14 residues long. The germline V gene has CDR1 MNHNS and CDR2 SASEGT.

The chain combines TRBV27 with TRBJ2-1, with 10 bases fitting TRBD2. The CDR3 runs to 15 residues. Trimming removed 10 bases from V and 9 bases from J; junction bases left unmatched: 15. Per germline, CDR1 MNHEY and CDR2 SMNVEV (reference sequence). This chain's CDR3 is CATKGLAGDHGEQFF. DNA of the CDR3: TGTGCCACCAAGGGGCTAGCGGGAGATCATGGTGAGCAGTTCTTC.

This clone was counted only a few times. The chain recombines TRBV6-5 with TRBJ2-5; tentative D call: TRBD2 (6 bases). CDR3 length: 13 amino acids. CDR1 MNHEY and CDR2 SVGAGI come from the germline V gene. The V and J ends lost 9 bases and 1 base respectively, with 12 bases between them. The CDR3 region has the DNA TGTGCCAGTACCGGGACTCCCCAAGAGACCCAGTACTTC. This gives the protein CASTGTPQETQYF.

This CDR3 reads CASSAAGTGGISEQFF. Here the CDR3 DNA reads TGTGCCAGCAGTGCCGCCGGAACAGGGGGTATATCTGAGCAGTTCTTC. The gene calls are TRBV25-1 and TRBJ2-1; the match to TRBD1 covers 8 bases. The ends lost 4 bases at V and 9 bases at J; junction bases unmatched: 14. Germline V gene lookup returns CDR1 MGHDK and CDR2 SYGVNS. The CDR3 spans 16 residues.

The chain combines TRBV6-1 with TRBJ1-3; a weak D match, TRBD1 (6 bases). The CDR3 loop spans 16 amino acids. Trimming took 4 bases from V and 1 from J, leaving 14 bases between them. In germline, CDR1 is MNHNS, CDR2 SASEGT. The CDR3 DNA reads TGTGCCAGCAGTGTCTCTACAGGGTCTTCTGGAAACACCATATATTTT. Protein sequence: CASSVSTGSSGNTIYF.

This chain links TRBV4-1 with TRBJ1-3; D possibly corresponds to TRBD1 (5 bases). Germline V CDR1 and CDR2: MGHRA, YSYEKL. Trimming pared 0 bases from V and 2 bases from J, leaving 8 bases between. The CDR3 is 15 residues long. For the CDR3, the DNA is TGCGCCAGCAGCCAAGATTGGGGGGCTGGAAACACCATATATTTT. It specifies CASSQDWGAGNTIYF.

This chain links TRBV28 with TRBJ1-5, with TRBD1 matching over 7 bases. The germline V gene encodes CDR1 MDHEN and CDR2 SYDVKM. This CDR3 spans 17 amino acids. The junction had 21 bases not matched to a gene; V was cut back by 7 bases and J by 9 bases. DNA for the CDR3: TGTGCCAGCACCCCTCCCGCAGGCCTTGGGACAGAGATGCCCCAGCATTTT. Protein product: CASTPPAGLGTEMPQHF.

CDR3 sequence: CASSYSTPRGDYGYTF. CDR3 nucleotides: TGTGCCAGCAGTTACTCGACCCCCAGAGGTGACTATGGCTACACCTTC. The rearrangement uses TRBV6-6 and TRBJ1-2; D ambiguous. Trimming shortened V by 0 bases and J by 3 bases, and 14 bases separated the two germline ends. The CDR3 sequence is 16 residues long. From germline, CDR1 is MNHNY and CDR2 SVGAGI (reference sequence).

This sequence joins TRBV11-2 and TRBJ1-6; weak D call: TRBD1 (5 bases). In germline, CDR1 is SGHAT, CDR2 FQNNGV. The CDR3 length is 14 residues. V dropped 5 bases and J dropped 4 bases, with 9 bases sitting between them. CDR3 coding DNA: TGTGCCAGCAGCCTAGGGGCTTATAATTCACCCCTCCACTTT. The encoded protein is CASSLGAYNSPLHF.

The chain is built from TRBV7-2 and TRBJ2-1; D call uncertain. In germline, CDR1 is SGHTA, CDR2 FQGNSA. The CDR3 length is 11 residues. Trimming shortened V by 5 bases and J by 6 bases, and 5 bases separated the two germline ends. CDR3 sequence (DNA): TGTGCCAGCAGCCCAGGCAATGAGCAGTTCTTC. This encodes CASSPGNEQFF.

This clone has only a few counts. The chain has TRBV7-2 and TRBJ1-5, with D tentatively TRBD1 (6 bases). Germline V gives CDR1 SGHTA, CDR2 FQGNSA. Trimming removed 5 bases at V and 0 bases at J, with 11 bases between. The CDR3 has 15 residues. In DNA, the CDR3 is TGTGCCAGCAGCCGACAGGCCTATAGCAATCAGCCCCAGCATTTT. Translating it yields CASSRQAYSNQPQHF.

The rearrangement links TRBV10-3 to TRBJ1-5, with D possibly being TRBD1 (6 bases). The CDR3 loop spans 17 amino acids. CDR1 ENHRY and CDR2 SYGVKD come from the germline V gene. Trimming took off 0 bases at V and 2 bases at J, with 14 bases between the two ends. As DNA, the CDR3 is TGTGCCATCAGTGAGTCGAAGGGCAGGGGCGGCAATCAGCCCCAGCATTTT. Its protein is CAISESKGRGGNQPQHF.

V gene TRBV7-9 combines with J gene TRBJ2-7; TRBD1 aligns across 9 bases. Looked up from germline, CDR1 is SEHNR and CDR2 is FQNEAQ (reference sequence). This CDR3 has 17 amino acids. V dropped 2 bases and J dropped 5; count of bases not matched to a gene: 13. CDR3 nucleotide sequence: TGTGCCAGCAGCTTATGGCGTCGGACAGGGGTAGGCCACGAGCAGTACTTC. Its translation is CASSLWRRTGVGHEQYF.

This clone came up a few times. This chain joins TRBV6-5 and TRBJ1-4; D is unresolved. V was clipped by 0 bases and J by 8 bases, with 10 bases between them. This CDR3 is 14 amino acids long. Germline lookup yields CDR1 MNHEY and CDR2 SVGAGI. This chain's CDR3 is CASSYSVLREKLFF. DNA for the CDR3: TGTGCCAGCAGTTACTCGGTTCTCCGGGAAAAACTGTTTTTT.